A selection of T cell receptor beta chains follows, all from one sample in a study of shared clonotypes between healthy human individuals. TCRdb keeps only in-frame clones here, not all; method: immunoSEQ multiplex PCR. The data show about 2.4 million clones, about 92% seen once. Sample: naive CD4+ T cells sorted from blood. The receptors were sampled from a man aged 18 to 35 in good health. CDR3s include the opening cysteine and the closing phenylalanine or tryptophan. A D gene is named only where the DNA matches it firmly. Only some rows state a clone size, as once, few, many or a class for expanded clones.

d_call	j_call	v_call	clone_size	cdr3_nt	cdr3_aa
TRBD1	TRBJ1-2	TRBV9	.	TGTGCCAGCAGCGTAGGACAGGGCGTTGGCTACACCTTC	CASSVGQGVGYTF
.	TRBJ1-2	TRBV6-5	.	TGTGCCAGCAGTTCGCCCCGCAGTGGAGGCGGCTACACCTTC	CASSSPRSGGGYTF
.	TRBJ2-5	TRBV6-5	once	TGTGCCAGCAGTTACTCCGAGACCCAGTACTTC	CASSYSETQYF
.	TRBJ2-7	TRBV11-3	once	TGTGCCAGCAGCTCGGACGGCTACGAGCAGTACTTC	CASSSDGYEQYF
.	TRBJ2-5	TRBV2	.	TGTGCCAGCAGTGGGAGTGCGGAGACCCAGTACTTC	CASSGSAETQYF
.	TRBJ1-2	TRBV30	.	TGTGCCTGGAGCGATGGAGGCAGGATTAACTATGGCTACACCTTC	CAWSDGGRINYGYTF
TRBD1	TRBJ1-4	TRBV6-1	once	TGTGCCAGCAGTGCCGATCACAGGGGGCGTCAAAAACTGTTTTTT	CASSADHRGRQKLFF
.	TRBJ2-3	TRBV1	.	TGCACCAGCAGCCCGCTGAACGGGGGCTCCGTAGATACGCAGTATTTT	CTSSPLNGGSVDTQYF
TRBD2	TRBJ2-3	TRBV7-2	.	TGTGCCAGCAGCGCATGGCTAGCGGAACCCACAGATACGCAGTATTTT	CASSAWLAEPTDTQYF
TRBD2	TRBJ2-2	TRBV11-3	.	TGTGCCAGCAGCTTGGGAGCGGGGGGTACCGGGGAGCTGTTTTTT	CASSLGAGGTGELFF
.	TRBJ2-5	TRBV10-2	once	TGCGCCAGCAGAGACGGACAAGAGACCCAGTACTTC	CASRDGQETQYF
TRBD2	TRBJ2-1	TRBV11-2	.	TGTGCCAGCAGCTTAGGGACTAGCGGGTTCAATGAGCAGTTCTTC	CASSLGTSGFNEQFF
.	TRBJ1-1	TRBV29-1	once	TGCAGCGTTGAAGTAGGTGTCCAGAACACTGAAGCTTTCTTT	CSVEVGVQNTEAFF
TRBD2	TRBJ2-7	TRBV7-9	.	TGTGCCAGCAGGCAAGCTGCTAGCGGAGCATACGAGCAGTACTTC	CASRQAASGAYEQYF